This T cell receptor beta chain originates from a study of CD8+CD57+ T cells in acquired aplastic anemia. Study in general: Isolated CD4+ and CD8+ cells, once sorted, yielded DNA averaging roughly 3.4 ug.

CDR1 SQVTM and CDR2 ANQGSEA come from the germline V gene. The length of the CDR3 is 13 residues. The ends lost 7 bases at V and 1 base at J; junction bases unmatched: 6. It was genomic DNA that served as the template for profiling TCR beta VDJ and CDR3. In TCRdb, the reads were re-called with MiXCR into one record per CDR3 protein. The sample carries some 410,000 distinct CDR3 sequences, around 72% recorded once. The sequenced material came from sorted CD4+, CD8+, or CD8+CD57+ T cells (not recorded which) from PBMCs. This TCR was sampled from a human donor in good health, serving as a control. The chain recombines TRBV29-1 with TRBJ2-5; TRBD1 aligns across 7 bases. DNA for the CDR3: TGCAGCGCGGGGACAGCCCCCCAAGAGACCCAGTACTTC. Translated: CSAGTAPQETQYF.